This T cell receptor beta chain was sequenced in a study of CD8 T cell repertoires and HIV-1 epitope variants. Study in general: Each of Twenty-five Gag and Nef epitope peptides stimulated a separate culture.

Losses at the gene ends were 1 base for V and 7 bases for J; bases not matched to a gene: 5. Germline V lookup: CDR1 SGHRS, CDR2 YFSETQ. This CDR3 is built from 16 residues. Sequencing was performed with immunoSEQ multiplex PCR; in TCRdb, only in-frame clones are kept and a portion is missing. This sample has some 100,000 clones; 70% to 75% occur once, and the top ten carry 25% to 30%. Sequencing input: uncultured baseline CD8+ T cells from peripheral blood mononuclear cells (PBMCs). The V gene is TRBV5-1, the J gene TRBJ2-1, with 13 bases that match TRBD2. This sequence was found in a male donor with HIV. The CDR3 DNA is TGCGCCAGCAGCTTGTTAGGGACTAGCGGGACAAATGAGCAGTTCTTC. This codes for CASSLLGTSGTNEQFF.